This T cell receptor (beta chain) was sequenced in a study of cytomegalovirus exposure and HLA in healthy donors. Whole-study results and caveats: The authors confirmed in vitro that a few CMV-associated chains were specific for CMV antigens. The study labeled 150 to 200 TCR beta chains cytomegalovirus-associated. In all likelihood, a cluster of highly shared sequence variants was a sequencing artifact. Excluded were some V segments that proved indistinguishable, including TRBV6-2 and TRBV6-3.

Germline CDR1 is MNHEY and CDR2 is SVGAGI. This CDR3 spans 16 amino acids. After removal of 0 bases from V and 4 bases from J, the junction contained 7 bases not matched to a gene. PCR was performed using 60 Vbeta and 13 Jbeta primers. Clones were sequenced by immunoSEQ multiplex PCR, and TCRdb holds only the in-frame ones, with some missing. Of about 38,000 clones in the sample, 70% to 90% were seen once. On this clone: Its target is unknown.

The source is a woman aged 40 to 50 in good health and CMV-seropositive. The V and J genes are TRBV6-5 and TRBJ2-3; the match to TRBD1 covers 7 bases. Sequenced: PBMCs. CDR3 region: CASSYSLLQGADTQYF. The CDR3 DNA is TGTGCCAGCAGTTACTCCCTACTTCAGGGGGCAGATACGCAGTATTTT.